This T cell receptor beta chain was sequenced in a study of cytomegalovirus exposure and HLA in healthy donors (dated by TCRdb to about 2017). About the investigation overall: An earlier analysis of about 530 of the donors reported 250 to 350 Gb of sequence data and 117 million unique TCR beta sequences obtained from around 170 million T cells. Donor age, sex, ethnicity and CMV serostatus were collected together with the repertoire data. Genome-wide SNP genotypes for about 65% of the 666 donors were used in a later genetic analysis, which treated that subset as a discovery cohort. In a later analysis, previously published TCR beta repertoires from more than 500 donors were re-analyzed and high-resolution HLA genotyping was added so that TCR occurrence patterns could be studied. The number of donors typed differed by locus, with roughly 620-630 for A, B, C, DRB1 and DQB1, about 500 for DQA1, approximately 570 for DPA1, and around 460 for DPB1. Besides the first cohort of roughly 640 subjects, a separate validation cohort made up of roughly 130 different subjects was used. The genetic ancestry cluster associated with self-reported Caucasian donors included roughly four fifths of the roughly 400 genotyped donors. Every repertoire in the discovery cohort had been generated on one and the same sequencing platform. Both class I and class II loci were covered by HLA typing, at four-digit resolution. To predict cytomegalovirus infection status, the study brought together high-throughput TCR immunosequencing, statistical association of individual TCRs with disease status, and machine learning. The later analysis used no new phenotypic data to find candidate immune exposures, relying instead on TCR beta sequences and their occurrence across donors. Among 398 genotyped donors of the cohort, an average of approximately 240,000 unique TCR beta nucleotide sequences were sequenced per donor, around 20% of them non-productive. An early release covering roughly 600 HLA-typed donors comprised about 290 gigabases of sequencing data and 65 million to 100 million unique TCR sequences. Roughly five DR-DQ haplotypes were handled as single units for association and clustering, since linkage in the cohort was strong. To decide whether each TCR beta V gene segment behaved as functional or pseudogenic, an earlier analysis of nearly 600 of the donors relied on high-throughput TCR beta sequencing. The T cell repertoires of 666 subjects were profiled by immunosequencing and related to cytomegalovirus serostatus. The aim of the study was to test whether cataloging public T cell receptors could identify signatures of past pathogen exposure.

On the study overall, not on this receptor specifically: The authors suggested that the approach could potentially be extended to other disease states and immunological phenotypes. At a false discovery rate of 0.05, a later analysis linked fewer than 20,000 TCR beta sequences to specific HLA alleles. A further reported finding was that TCR beta sequences accurately predicted the HLA-A and HLA-B alleles for most subjects in the first cohort. Roughly uniform sequencing depth across donors was assumed in presence/absence analyses, although this assumption may not hold. Correlated functional status among segregating V segments might be attributable to linkage disequilibrium, but an unknown experimental factor could not be ruled out. A group of highly shared sequence variants was considered likely to be a technical artifact of the sequencing pipeline. A later genetic analysis associated a missense DCLRE1C variant with V-gene and J-gene trimming of TCR beta chains, and an independent cohort replicated the association. In both the original and validation cohorts, the classifier was reported to diagnose cytomegalovirus status with high specificity and sensitivity. Most TCR sequences were observed very rarely across donors, whereas some public TCRs were present in many individuals. Only TCR beta chains were sequenced in this cohort, and the absence of alpha or paired-chain data limited detectable features. Compared with the approximately 700-donor mean, donors in an Asian-associated ancestry cluster had fewer N-insertions in productive TCRs, according to a later genetic analysis. Because counts were too low, roughly 16 rarely observed V segments, including chromosome 9 orphons, were excluded from the earlier analysis of around 640 of the donors. The study gave a list of more than 150 TCR beta chains associated with cytomegalovirus. In an earlier analysis of over 550 of the donors, most TCR beta V segments were observed in productive rearrangements about 90% or about 30% of the time, broadly matching IMGT annotations. Some IMGT-functional V segments, including TRBV6-2 and TRBV6-3, could not be told apart with the 87-base-pair reads, so those segments were excluded. Because HLA typing was missing for some donors at each locus, association tests included only the typed subset. When HLA alleles, especially DR and DQ, strongly co-occurred, attributing TCR associations to individual alleles was difficult. According to a later analysis, TCR association rates differed among HLA loci, with DRB1 alleles showing the most associated TCRs and HLA-C alleles showing the fewest. Immune exposure information for the cohort was limited to CMV serostatus. In a later analysis, HLA-associated TCR beta chains were found to be more clonally expanded and to have lower generation probabilities than equally common non-associated chains. In a later analysis, most CMV-associated TCR beta chains were found to appear HLA-restricted, with HLA associations seemingly driven largely by CMV exposure. According to a later analysis, parvovirus B19, influenza, CMV and Epstein-Barr virus appeared linked to several top co-occurrence clusters. In vitro tests confirmed that a few of the cytomegalovirus-associated TCR beta chains recognize cytomegalovirus antigens.

In total, approximately 690 healthy bone marrow donors made up the cohort. At the time of sampling, all cohort members were nominally healthy, though unrecorded immune exposures were likely present. The donor tested CMV seropositive and was one of the 289 seropositive cohort members. Every donor gave a peripheral blood sample, and the peripheral blood mononuclear cells from that sample were used for TCR beta sequencing. The Qiagen DNeasy Blood Extraction Kit was used to extract genomic DNA from the blood cell samples. With regard to this clone: Which antigen it targets is not known. Per-base quality was not reported, and no clone a single base away is much larger than it.

Library construction relied on the immunoSEQ multiplex PCR assay. For the multiplex PCR, a mixture combining 60 forward primers for TCR Vbeta segments and 13 reverse primers for TCR Jbeta segments was used. The CDR3 region of rearranged TCR beta genes was amplified from genomic DNA with a multiplex PCR assay. The Illumina HiSeq System was used to sequence the amplified TCR beta libraries as 87-base-pair reads. As for the original processing: In a later analysis, some 80 million unique TCR beta chains were counted across the roughly 670 repertoires, and roughly 11 million of these chains were shared by at least two donors. A nearest-neighbor algorithm error-corrected the raw reads and collapsed the reads into unique sequences, merging closely related sequences to remove PCR and sequencing errors. To assign V, D and J gene segments, CDR3 sequences were aligned to IMGT reference sequences. For a sequence to be retained, a match of at least six nucleotides to both a V gene segment and a J gene segment was required. A rearrangement was called productive if the CDR3 had no stop codons and remained in frame with V and J, and every other rearrangement was called non-productive. CDR3 was defined according to IMGT convention as the region running from the second conserved V-encoded cysteine to the conserved J-encoded phenylalanine. In an earlier analysis of approximately 590 of the donors, sequences lacking an unambiguous match to a single V gene segment were excluded. In an earlier analysis of around 590 of the donors, a V segment was called functional when productive rearrangements were above 56.7%, and segregating when the standard deviation between donors exceeded 5%. A statistical classification framework was developed to diagnose cytomegalovirus status using the catalog of TCR beta chain sequences. In a later analysis, V and J genes were assigned by comparing TCR nucleotide sequences against IMGT/GENE-DB human TR gene sequences. Using the TCRdist pipeline, a later analysis assigned CDR3 sequences along with most-parsimonious VDJ recombination scenarios. In a later analysis, each TCR beta chain was defined by its CDR3 amino acid sequence together with its V-gene family, and reads lacking a unique V-gene family were excluded. In a later analysis, approximately 590 highly shared, low-generation-probability nucleotide sequences were removed to address suspected cross-contamination and a sequencing artifact. In a later analysis, a clonal expansion index was calculated for each public chain from normalized within-repertoire ranks of inferred template counts. A later analysis computed generation probabilities with a VDJ recombination model fitted to out-of-frame rearrangements, and checked the results against IGoR. In a later analysis, hypergeometric tests were used to score TCR-TCR, TCR-HLA and TCR-CMV co-occurrence, with a repertoire-size bias correction applied to TCR pairs. To estimate false discovery rates, a later analysis permuted the HLA or CMV assignments 20 times. In a later analysis, co-occurring TCRs were grouped with DBSCAN, and TCRdist sequence similarity was added when clustering was performed within HLA-allele-positive subsets. Repertoires with fewer than 30,000 or more than 120,000 public chains were left out of co-occurrence clustering, as were four to six repertoires with anomalous nucleotide sharing. Sourced from immuneACCESS, this table was stored by TCRdb with only in-frame sequences that have V and J called. A share of the clones is absent; for the studies checked, an unresolved V gene accounts for under half, and the remainder has no known explanation. V, J and clone size derive from that table, while D and trimming were established from the DNA sequence. For this sample there are some 180,000 clones; around 80% appear just once. Around 3.5% of the sample lies in the top ten.

From V the trimming removes 3 bases and from J it removes 1 base, while the gene matches leave 11 bases of the junction unaccounted for. The cysteine opens and the phenylalanine closes a CDR3 of 17 amino acids. Only CDR3 DNA remains: 51 bases, in frame from the first base. The sequencing input was PBMCs. The chain is made from TRBV5-3 and TRBJ1-1, and TRBD1 aligns with 8 junction nucleotides. Being an ORF, TRBV5-3 has a function that is uncertain. This TCR derives from an older woman in good health and CMV-seropositive. The nucleotide sequence reads TGTGCCAGAAGCTCAGAGGACAGGGAGCAATCGAACACTGAAGCTTTCTTT. This codes for CARSSEDREQSNTEAFF.